The 22 T cell receptor beta chains below come from one sample, sequenced in a study of blood T cell repertoires in COVID-19. Data came from immunoSEQ multiplex PCR; TCRdb stores just in-frame clones and leaves some out. Of about 45,000 clones listed, roughly 71% are singletons. What was sequenced was peripheral blood. The receptors derive from a man older than 75 with acute or convalescent COVID-19.

This chain joins TRBV3-1 (or the pseudogene TRBV3-2) and TRBJ2-2; 9 bases line up with TRBD2. Per the germline V gene, CDR1 is LGHDT and CDR2 is YNNKEL (reference sequence). The CDR3 spans 16 residues. V shed 5 bases, J shed 0 bases, and the junction held 4 bases outside the gene matches. This chain's CDR3 is CASSLTSGANTGELFF. The CDR3 nucleotides are TGTGCCAGCAGCTTGACTAGCGGCGCGAACACCGGGGAGCTGTTTTTT.

The genes are TRBV6-2 or TRBV6-3 and TRBJ1-2; 12 bases fit TRBD1. This CDR3 spans 14 amino acids. Germline V CDR1 and CDR2: MNHEY, SVGEGT. V lost 6 bases and J lost 7; bases outside the gene matches: 6. The CDR3 DNA reads TGTGCCAGCAGCTCCGGGACAGGGGGCGGTGGCTACACCTTC. This gives the protein CASSSGTGGGGYTF.

The gene calls are TRBV5-6 and TRBJ1-3, with D tentatively TRBD1 (6 bases). Trimming left V 4 bases short and J 1 base short, with 18 bases between. Germline CDR1 SGHDT, CDR2 YYEEEE. The CDR3 contains 17 residues. CDR3 in DNA: TGTGCCAGCAGCACGGCTCCGGGAGGGGGATCTGGAAACACCATATATTTT. Protein: CASSTAPGGGSGNTIYF. Drawing the rest from reference TRBV5-6 and TRBJ1-3, the complete variable domain is DAGVTQSPTHLIKTRGQQVTLRCSPKSGHDTVSWYQQALGQGPQFIFQYYEEEERQRGNFPDRFSGHQFPNYSSELNVNALLLGDSALYLCASSTAPGGGSGNTIYFGEGSWLTVV.

In its sample, this clone was seen a few times. This rearrangement joins TRBV7-8 to TRBJ2-2; TRBD1 agrees at 9 bases. Germline loops: CDR1 SGHVS, CDR2 FQNEAQ. The V and J ends lost 2 bases and 6 bases, in that order; junction bases with no gene match: 4. The CDR3 extends over 15 amino acids. Written as DNA, the CDR3 is TGTGCCAGCAGCTTATGGACAGGGGCACCCGGGGAGCTGTTTTTT. Protein product: CASSLWTGAPGELFF.

This clone was counted a single time. The chain has TRBV11-3 and TRBJ2-5; a weak D match, TRBD2 (6 bases). V shed 3 bases and J shed 4 bases, with 6 bases lying between them. The CDR3 contains 12 residues. In germline, CDR1 is SGHNT, CDR2 YENEEA. This CDR3 reads CASSFSGETQYF. CDR3 nucleotide sequence: TGTGCCAGCAGCTTTAGCGGAGAGACCCAGTACTTC.

The V gene is TRBV6-5, the J gene TRBJ1-6; unclear D gene. Trimming took off 2 bases at V and 10 bases at J, with 15 bases between the two ends. The CDR3 length is 15 residues. The V gene's germline CDR1 is MNHEY and CDR2 SVGAGI. The CDR3 reads CASSYRVSGDSPLHF. The CDR3 DNA reads as TGTGCCAGCAGTTACAGAGTCAGCGGAGACTCACCCCTCCACTTT.

The rearrangement uses TRBV19 and TRBJ2-3; D gene ambiguous. Germline CDR1 reads LNHDA; CDR2 reads SQIVND (reference sequence). Trimming pared 6 bases from V and 4 bases from J, leaving 11 bases between. The CDR3 spans 13 residues. The CDR3 here is CASSLHGSDTQYF. The DNA for the CDR3 is TGTGCCAGTAGCTTACATGGTTCAGATACGCAGTATTTT. The full variable domain, in which reference TRBV19 and TRBJ2-3 provide the parts outside the CDR3, is DGGITQSPKYLFRKEGQNVTLSCEQNLNHDAMYWYRQDPGQGLRLIYYSQIVNDFQKGDIAEGYSVSREKKESFPLTVTSAQKNPTAFYLCASSLHGSDTQYFGPGTRLTVL.

The V gene is TRBV5-1, the J gene TRBJ2-3; TRBD2 aligns across 7 bases. CDR1 is SGHRS and CDR2 is YFSETQ in the germline V gene. This CDR3 is 16 amino acids long. The V gene end was trimmed by 0 bases and the J gene end by 0 bases; junction bases not matched to a gene: 4. The CDR3 bases are TGCGCCAGCAGCTTGGCCGAAGCGGGGAGCACAGATACGCAGTATTTT. It yields the protein CASSLAEAGSTDTQYF.

The chain joins TRBV5-1 to TRBJ1-4, with 7 bases fitting TRBD1. The germline CDR1 and CDR2 sequences are SGHRS and YFSETQ. This CDR3 contains 14 residues. V shed 1 base and J 7 bases; nucleotides not matched to a gene: 4. CDR3 coding DNA: TGCGCCAGCAGCTTGACAGGGGAGGTTGAAAAACTGTTTTTT. Its translation: CASSLTGEVEKLFF.

This clone was picked up a small number of times. The V gene is TRBV5-6, the J gene TRBJ2-1; D remains ambiguous. Trimming took off 2 bases at V and 7 bases at J, with 16 bases between the two ends. CDR3 length: 15 amino acids. Germline V gene sequence: CDR1 SGHDT, CDR2 YYEEEE. The CDR3, as DNA: TGTGCCAGCAGCTTTTTGGCTCAGCGTTGGAATGAGCAGTTCTTC. Its translation is CASSFLAQRWNEQFF.

The CDR3 sequence: CASSPGTGEEPQHF. The CDR3 DNA reads as TGTGCCAGCAGCCCAGGGACAGGGGAGGAGCCCCAGCATTTT. The J gene is TRBJ1-5, the V gene TRBV9, with TRBD1 matching over 10 bases. The CDR3 is 14 residues long. CDR1 SGDLS and CDR2 YYNGEE come from the germline V gene. J lost 8 bases, V lost 4 bases, and 6 bases had no gene match.

This clone has only a few counts. The V and J genes are TRBV7-2 and TRBJ1-3, with a possible D match to TRBD1 (6 bases). The CDR3 contains 15 residues. The V and J ends lost 6 bases and 0 bases respectively, with 12 bases between them. The germline V gene has CDR1 SGHTA and CDR2 FQGNSA. CDR3 in amino acids: CASSLTGISGNTIYF. The CDR3 nucleotides are TGTGCCAGCAGTCTTACAGGGATCTCTGGAAACACCATATATTTT.

The gene calls are TRBV29-1 and TRBJ1-2; 12 bases align to TRBD1. The CDR3 spans 14 residues. Germline V CDR1 and CDR2: SQVTM, ANQGSEA. J was trimmed by 6 bases and V by 4 bases; bases with no gene match: 6. As DNA, the CDR3 is TGCAGCGTTGGTTATGGGACAGGGGGCGATGGCTACACCTTC. Encoded protein: CSVGYGTGGDGYTF. The complete variable domain, with remaining parts taken from reference TRBV29-1 and TRBJ1-2, reads SAVISQKPSRDICQRGTSLTIQCQVDSQVTMMFWYRQQPGQSLTLIATANQGSEATYESGFVIDKFPISRPNLTFSTLTVSNMSPEDSSIYLCSVGYGTGGDGYTFGSGTRLTVV.

The chain couples TRBV5-1 to TRBJ1-6; D possibly corresponds to TRBD1 (5 bases). The length of the CDR3 is 15 residues. Germline-derived CDR1 and CDR2 are SGHRS and YFSETQ. V was pared by 4 bases and J by 4 bases, with 12 bases between. The CDR3 protein is CASSLGRGYNSPLHF. The CDR3 DNA reads TGCGCCAGCAGCCTGGGACGGGGATATAATTCACCCCTCCACTTT. The variable domain in full, completed from reference TRBV5-1 and TRBJ1-6, reads KAGVTQTPRYLIKTRGQQVTLSCSPISGHRSVSWYQQTPGQGLQFLFEYFSETQRNKGNFPGRFSGRQFSNSRSEMNVSTLELGDSALYLCASSLGRGYNSPLHFGNGTRLTVT.

This clone appeared a few times. The rearrangement uses TRBV19 and TRBJ1-5; D not certain. There are 15 residues in the CDR3. Germline loops: CDR1 LNHDA, CDR2 SQIVND (reference sequence). With 1 base removed from V and 2 bases from J, the gap between germline ends came to 9 bases. CDR3 coding DNA: TGTGCCAGTAGTATAGTTGCGGCAGGCAATCAGCCCCAGCATTTT. It codes for CASSIVAAGNQPQHF.

The sample holds a few counts of this clone. The chain has TRBV3-1 (or the pseudogene TRBV3-2) and TRBJ1-2, with 10 bases that match TRBD1. V was clipped by 4 bases and J by 3 bases; unmatched bases: 17. From germline, CDR1 is LGHDT and CDR2 YNNKEL (reference sequence). There are 19 residues in the CDR3. This chain's CDR3 is CASSPIPGQGRRFDYGYTF. CDR3 nucleotides: TGTGCCAGCAGCCCGATCCCGGGACAGGGGCGAAGGTTCGACTATGGCTACACCTTC.

The gene calls are TRBV5-4 and TRBJ1-2; 7 bases align to TRBD1. The CDR3 is made up of 13 amino acids. Germline V CDR1 and CDR2: SGHNT, YYREEE (reference sequence). The ends lost 0 bases at V and 8 bases at J; junction bases unmatched: 4. The CDR3 sequence: CASSLEGARGYTF. CDR3 nucleotides: TGTGCCAGCAGCTTGGAGGGGGCTCGGGGCTACACCTTC.

J is TRBJ2-7 and V is TRBV20-1; 7 bases are a match to TRBD2. The V segment lost 3 bases and the J segment 2 bases; nucleotides outside the gene matches: 13. The germline CDR1 and CDR2 sequences are DFQATT and SNEGSKA (reference sequence). The CDR3 length is 16 residues. The CDR3 nucleotides read TGCAGTGCTAGTACGGTATCGGGACTACCCCCCTACGAGCAGTACTTC. It is translated as CSASTVSGLPPYEQYF.

This sequence joins TRBV5-1 and TRBJ1-4; 9 bases fit TRBD1. The CDR3 is 15 amino acids. Germline V lookup: CDR1 SGHRS, CDR2 YFSETQ. Trimming removed 2 bases from V and 7 bases from J; junction bases left unmatched: 6. CDR3 region: CASSLGTGRSEKLFF. CDR3 nucleotide sequence: TGCGCCAGCAGCTTAGGGACAGGGCGGAGTGAAAAACTGTTTTTT.

This clone was picked up one time. This chain connects TRBV5-1 to TRBJ2-5; 7 bases match TRBD1. CDR3 length: 15 amino acids. Germline V gene lookup returns CDR1 SGHRS and CDR2 YFSETQ. The V gene end was trimmed by 2 bases and the J gene end by 1 base; junction bases not matched to a gene: 5. CDR3 nucleotide sequence: TGCGCCAGCAGCTTAAACTGGGACAGCCAAGAGACCCAGTACTTC. The encoded protein is CASSLNWDSQETQYF.

The chain recombines TRBV19 with TRBJ1-4; D possibly corresponds to TRBD1 (5 bases). The CDR3 extends over 18 amino acids. Trimming took off 3 bases at V and 0 bases at J, with 17 bases between the two ends. The V gene's germline CDR1 is LNHDA and CDR2 SQIVND (reference sequence). The CDR3, as DNA: TGTGCCAGTAGTATCCGGAGGGGACCGTCTGCAACTAATGAAAAACTGTTTTTT. Amino acid sequence: CASSIRRGPSATNEKLFF.

About this clone itself: Other DNA sequences in the sample encode the same CDR3. The gene calls are TRBV30 and TRBJ2-7, with D possibly TRBD1 on 5 matching bases. The CDR3 runs to 11 residues. Deletions cut 6 bases from V and 3 bases from J, with 9 bases between. The germline gives CDR1 GTSNPN, CDR2 SVGIG (reference sequence). CDR3 nucleotides: TGTGCCTGTACCCAGGGCTACGAGCAGTACTTC. It specifies CACTQGYEQYF.